This is a list of T cell receptor beta chains from one sample in a study of beta chain features in type 1 diabetes. The data were produced by immunoSEQ multiplex PCR, yet TCRdb's version contains in-frame clones alone and is incomplete. This sample has 300,000 to 350,000 clones, with roughly 15% found just once. The specimen was central memory CD4+ T cells from blood. These receptors all stem from a man aged 25-45 years in good health. CDR3s include the opening cysteine and the closing phenylalanine or tryptophan. D genes are given only for firm matches. Clone size appears in some rows only: once, few, many, or a class for an expanded clone.

clone_size j_call v_call d_call cdr3_aa cdr3_nt
few TRBJ2-6 TRBV5-1 TRBD2 CASSPIAGAGANVLTF TGCGCCAGCAGCCCTATAGCGGGAGCTGGGGCCAACGTCCTGACTTTC
. TRBJ2-5 TRBV6-6 TRBD1 CASRRGQVLGGTQYF TGTGCCAGCAGACGCGGACAGGTCCTCGGAGGGACCCAGTACTTC
few TRBJ1-1 TRBV7-9 . CASSLTSDTEAFF TGTGCCAGCAGCTTAACTTCTGACACTGAAGCTTTCTTT
few TRBJ2-5 TRBV12-5 . CASGPPWGKETQYF TGTGCTAGTGGCCCCCCGTGGGGAAAAGAGACCCAGTACTTC
few TRBJ1-2 TRBV2 TRBD1 CASSETGTGYTF TGTGCCAGCAGTGAGACAGGGACCGGCTACACCTTC
many TRBJ2-3 TRBV11-2 TRBD2 CASSLTSGDTQYF TGTGCCAGCAGCTTGACTAGCGGGGATACGCAGTATTTT
. TRBJ1-5 TRBV11-2 . CASSLYSDSNQPQHF TGTGCCAGCAGCTTATACAGCGACAGCAATCAGCCCCAGCATTTT
few TRBJ2-1 TRBV19 TRBD2 CADLVSGRDNEQFF TGTGCCGATCTGGTTAGCGGGAGGGACAATGAGCAGTTCTTC
few TRBJ1-1 TRBV29-1 TRBD1 CSVSGTGVNTEAFF TGCAGCGTAAGCGGGACAGGGGTCAACACTGAAGCTTTCTTT
. TRBJ2-5 TRBV9 TRBD2 CASSVASGGAETQYF TGTGCCAGCAGCGTAGCCAGCGGGGGGGCTGAGACCCAGTACTTC
. TRBJ1-2 TRBV18 . CASSPRDYGYTF TGTGCCAGCTCACCACGAGACTATGGCTACACCTTC
. TRBJ2-2 TRBV7-2 . CASNYGIGGTGELFF TGTGCCAGCAACTACGGAATAGGAGGAACCGGGGAGCTGTTTTTT
. TRBJ1-1 TRBV7-7 . CASSSPSGYTEAFF TGTGCCAGCAGCTCGCCCTCAGGGTACACTGAAGCTTTCTTT
. TRBJ2-3 TRBV7-9 . CASSFHLRDADTQYF TGTGCCAGCAGCTTCCATTTGCGGGATGCAGATACGCAGTATTTT
few TRBJ1-3 TRBV25-1 . CASRVTGGSGNTIYF TGTGCCAGCAGGGTGACAGGCGGCTCTGGAAACACCATATATTTT
few TRBJ1-4 TRBV7-2 . CASSHSSGEKLFF TGCGCCAGCAGCCACTCAAGCGGGGAAAAACTGTTTTTT
few TRBJ1-1 TRBV30 . CAWSIWGARNLTEAFF TGTGCCTGGAGTATATGGGGGGCGAGGAATCTCACTGAAGCTTTCTTT
. TRBJ2-7 TRBV18 TRBD1 CASSPQGARSSYEQYF TGTGCCAGCTCACCACAGGGGGCGCGGAGCTCCTACGAGCAGTACTTC
. TRBJ2-1 TRBV5-1 TRBD2 CASSLKASGGLSYNEQFF TGCGCCAGCAGCTTGAAGGCTAGCGGGGGCCTCTCCTACAATGAGCAGTTCTTC
many TRBJ2-2 TRBV6-5 . CASSYWASTGELFF TGTGCCAGCAGTTACTGGGCCTCCACCGGGGAGCTGTTTTTT
. TRBJ2-3 TRBV6-1 TRBD2 CASRPGLAITDTQYF TGTGCCAGCAGACCGGGACTAGCTATCACAGATACGCAGTATTTT
. TRBJ1-2 TRBV6-1 . CASSERGAGYTF TGTGCCAGCAGTGAACGCGGGGCCGGCTACACCTTC
. TRBJ1-2 TRBV7-2 TRBD1 CASSPGGAFGYTF TGTGCCAGCAGCCCAGGGGGGGCCTTCGGCTACACCTTC
many TRBJ1-2 TRBV7-9 . CASSVRLHYTF TGTGCCAGCAGCGTAAGACTCCACTACACCTTC
. TRBJ2-2 TRBV2 TRBD2 CASSEAAAGGTGELFF TGTGCCAGCAGTGAAGCCGCAGCGGGGGGCACCGGGGAGCTGTTTTTT
few TRBJ2-1 TRBV6-5 . CAISETTGEQFF TGTGCCATCAGTGAGACAACTGGTGAGCAGTTCTTC
few TRBJ2-2 TRBV11-2 . CASSLFPLTANTGELFF TGTGCCAGCAGCTTATTCCCCCTCACAGCGAACACCGGGGAGCTGTTTTTT
. TRBJ1-6 TRBV4-2 . CASSQGRSYNSPLHF TGTGCCAGCAGCCAAGGCCGCTCCTATAATTCACCCCTCCACTTT
few TRBJ2-1 TRBV11-2 TRBD1 CASSFIVRTGGGNEQFF TGTGCCAGCAGCTTCATAGTCCGGACAGGGGGAGGCAATGAGCAGTTCTTC
. TRBJ2-7 TRBV7-4 TRBD2 CASSLPPSGLAGSSYEQYF TGTGCCAGCAGCTTACCCCCCTCCGGACTAGCGGGGTCTTCCTACGAGCAGTACTTC
many TRBJ2-2 TRBV7-7 TRBD2 CASSQGLAGVGELFF TGTGCCAGCAGCCAGGGACTAGCGGGGGTCGGGGAGCTGTTTTTT
few TRBJ2-3 TRBV19 TRBD2 CASTPAGGPNTQYF TGTGCCAGTACCCCAGCGGGGGGCCCGAATACGCAGTATTTT
few TRBJ2-4 TRBV7-2 TRBD2 CASSRLAGGPLAKNIQYF TGTGCCAGCAGCCGACTAGCGGGGGGACCCCTAGCCAAAAACATTCAGTACTTC
. TRBJ1-2 TRBV7-2 . CASSLVNTFRSGYTF TGTGCCAGCAGCTTGGTAAATACGTTTAGAAGTGGCTACACCTTC
. TRBJ1-1 TRBV30 . CAWSVQGFEAFF TGTGCCTGGAGTGTACAGGGATTTGAAGCTTTCTTT
few TRBJ2-6 TRBV9 . CASSSRTRAGANVLTF TGTGCCAGCAGCTCCCGGACGCGTGCTGGGGCCAACGTCCTGACTTTC
few TRBJ1-1 TRBV11-3 . CASSTSSSWRRHTEAFF TGTGCCAGCAGCACATCCTCATCCTGGCGGCGGCACACTGAAGCTTTCTTT
many TRBJ2-3 TRBV14 . CASSRSGPNRGITDTQYF TGTGCCAGCAGCCGATCGGGACCAAACCGTGGGATCACAGATACGCAGTATTTT
. TRBJ2-1 TRBV18 TRBD2 CASSPGLAGAAYNEQFF TGTGCCAGCTCACCTGGCCTAGCGGGAGCAGCCTACAATGAGCAGTTCTTC
few TRBJ2-3 TRBV5-1 TRBD2 CASSLALAGAGTDTQYF TGCGCCAGCAGCTTGGCACTAGCGGGAGCCGGCACAGATACGCAGTATTTT
. TRBJ2-5 TRBV7-9 TRBD1 CASSLGLQGGTQYF TGTGCCAGCAGCTTAGGCCTACAGGGGGGGACCCAGTACTTC
few TRBJ2-1 TRBV9 TRBD2 CASGPTSAHNEQFF TGTGCCAGCGGCCCGACTAGCGCCCACAATGAGCAGTTCTTC
few TRBJ2-3 TRBV9 TRBD2 CASSAGTSGVERTQYF TGTGCCAGCAGCGCAGGGACTAGCGGGGTAGAACGAACGCAGTATTTT
few TRBJ2-1 TRBV7-6 TRBD2 CASRALAGNEQFF TGTGCCAGCAGGGCCCTAGCGGGCAATGAGCAGTTCTTC
many TRBJ2-1 TRBV14 . CAGGASYNEQFF TGTGCCGGGGGCGCATCCTACAATGAGCAGTTCTTC
. TRBJ2-3 TRBV6-5 . CASSYSHGDTQYF TGTGCCAGCAGTTATTCCCACGGAGATACGCAGTATTTT
. TRBJ2-6 TRBV9 . CASCPEGSGANVLTF TGTGCCAGCTGTCCAGAAGGTTCTGGGGCCAACGTCCTGACTTTC
many TRBJ2-1 TRBV6-1 TRBD2 CASSIASGYNEQFF TGTGCCAGCAGTATAGCTAGCGGCTACAATGAGCAGTTCTTC
few TRBJ2-1 TRBV30 . CAWSPLPGVRFNEQFF TGTGCCTGGAGTCCCCTTCCGGGGGTTCGGTTCAATGAGCAGTTCTTC
. TRBJ2-3 TRBV9 . CASSGSEARFYSTDTQYF TGTGCCAGCAGCGGTAGCGAGGCAAGATTTTATTCCACAGATACGCAGTATTTT
. TRBJ1-4 TRBV27 . CASSPGKYNEKLFF TGTGCCAGCAGCCCGGGGAAGTATAATGAAAAACTGTTTTTT
few TRBJ1-4 TRBV11-3 . CASSYAEKLFF TGTGCCAGCAGCTACGCTGAAAAACTGTTTTTT